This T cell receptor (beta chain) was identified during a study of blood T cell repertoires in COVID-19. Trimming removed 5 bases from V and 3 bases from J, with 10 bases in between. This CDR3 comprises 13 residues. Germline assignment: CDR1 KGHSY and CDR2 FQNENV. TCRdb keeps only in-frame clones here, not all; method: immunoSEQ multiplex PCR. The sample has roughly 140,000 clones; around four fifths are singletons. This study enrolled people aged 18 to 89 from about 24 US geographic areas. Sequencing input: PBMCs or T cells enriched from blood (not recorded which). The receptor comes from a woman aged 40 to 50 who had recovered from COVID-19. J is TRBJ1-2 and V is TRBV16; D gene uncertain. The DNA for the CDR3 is TGTGCCAGCAGCGTAGACATCGACTATGGCTACACCTTC. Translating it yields CASSVDIDYGYTF. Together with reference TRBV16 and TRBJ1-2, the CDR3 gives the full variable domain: GEEVAQTPKHLVRGEGQKAKLYCAPIKGHSYVFWYQQVLKNEFKFLISFQNENVFDETGMPKERFSAKCLPNSPCSLEIQATKLEDSAVYFCASSVDIDYGYTFGSGTRLTVV.